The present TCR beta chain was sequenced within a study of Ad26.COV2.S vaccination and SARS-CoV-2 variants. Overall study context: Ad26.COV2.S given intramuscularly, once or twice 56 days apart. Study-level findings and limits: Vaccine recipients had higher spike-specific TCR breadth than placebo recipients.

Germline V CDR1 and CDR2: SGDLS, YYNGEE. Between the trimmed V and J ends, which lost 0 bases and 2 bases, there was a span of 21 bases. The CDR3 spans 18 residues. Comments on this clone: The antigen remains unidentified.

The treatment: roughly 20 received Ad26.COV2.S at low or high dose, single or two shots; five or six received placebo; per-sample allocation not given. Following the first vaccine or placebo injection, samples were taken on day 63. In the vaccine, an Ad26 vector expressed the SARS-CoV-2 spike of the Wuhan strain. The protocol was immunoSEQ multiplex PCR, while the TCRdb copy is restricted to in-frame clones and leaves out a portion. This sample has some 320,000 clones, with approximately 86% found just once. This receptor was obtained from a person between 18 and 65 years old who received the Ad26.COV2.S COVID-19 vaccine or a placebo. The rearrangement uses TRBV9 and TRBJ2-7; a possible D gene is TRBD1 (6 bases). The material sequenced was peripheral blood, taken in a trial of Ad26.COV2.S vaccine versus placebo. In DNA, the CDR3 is TGTGCCAGCAGCGTAGCGCCCGAGGGGGACACGGGTGCCTACGAGCAGTACTTC. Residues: CASSVAPEGDTGAYEQYF.